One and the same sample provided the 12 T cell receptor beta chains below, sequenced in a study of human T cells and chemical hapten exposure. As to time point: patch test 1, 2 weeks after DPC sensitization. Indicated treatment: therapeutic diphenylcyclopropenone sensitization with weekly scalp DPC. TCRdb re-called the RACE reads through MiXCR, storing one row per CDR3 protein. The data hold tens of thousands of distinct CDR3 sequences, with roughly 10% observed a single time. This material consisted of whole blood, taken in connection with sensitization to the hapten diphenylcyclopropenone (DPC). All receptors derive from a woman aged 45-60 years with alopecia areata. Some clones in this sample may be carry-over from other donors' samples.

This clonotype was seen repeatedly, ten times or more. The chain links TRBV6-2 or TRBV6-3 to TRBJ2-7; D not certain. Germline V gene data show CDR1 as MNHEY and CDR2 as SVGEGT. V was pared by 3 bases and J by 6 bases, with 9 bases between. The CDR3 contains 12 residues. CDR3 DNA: TGTGCCAGCAGTTATCTAAGAGGCGAGCAGTACTTC. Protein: CASSYLRGEQYF.

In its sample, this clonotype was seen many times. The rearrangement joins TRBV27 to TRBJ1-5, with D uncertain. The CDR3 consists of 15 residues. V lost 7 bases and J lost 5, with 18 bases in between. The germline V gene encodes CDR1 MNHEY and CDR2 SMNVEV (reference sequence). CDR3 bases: TGTGCCAGCACCCCACAGCGGAGGGTTTATCAGCCCCAGCATTTT. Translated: CASTPQRRVYQPQHF.

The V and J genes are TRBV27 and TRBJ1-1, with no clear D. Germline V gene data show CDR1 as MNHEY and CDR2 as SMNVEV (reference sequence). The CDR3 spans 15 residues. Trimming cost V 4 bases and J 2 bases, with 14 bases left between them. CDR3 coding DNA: TGTGCCAGCAGTTCACGCTCGCCGCCAAACACTGAAGCTTTCTTT. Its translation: CASSSRSPPNTEAFF.

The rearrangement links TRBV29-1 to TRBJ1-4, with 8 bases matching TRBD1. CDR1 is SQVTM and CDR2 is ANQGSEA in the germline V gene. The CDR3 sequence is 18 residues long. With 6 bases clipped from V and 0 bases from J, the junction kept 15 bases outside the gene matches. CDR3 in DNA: TGCAGCGTACTGACAGGGGAGTTTATCCTTGCAACTAATGAAAAACTGTTTTTT. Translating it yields CSVLTGEFILATNEKLFF.

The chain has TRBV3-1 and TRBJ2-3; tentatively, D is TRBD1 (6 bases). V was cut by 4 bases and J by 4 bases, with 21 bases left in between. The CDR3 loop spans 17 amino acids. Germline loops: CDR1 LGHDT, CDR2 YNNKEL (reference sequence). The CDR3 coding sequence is TGTGCCAGCAGCCGACAACAGGGCTCCGTTAAGGCAGATACGCAGTATTTT. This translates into CASSRQQGSVKADTQYF.

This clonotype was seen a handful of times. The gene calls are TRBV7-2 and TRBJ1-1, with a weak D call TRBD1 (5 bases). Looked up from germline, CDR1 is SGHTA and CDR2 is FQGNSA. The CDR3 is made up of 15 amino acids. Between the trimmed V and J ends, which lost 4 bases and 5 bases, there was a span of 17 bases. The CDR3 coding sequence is TGTGCCAGCAGCTGGGACCAGGGTGTAGGGACTGAAGCTTTCTTT. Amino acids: CASSWDQGVGTEAFF.

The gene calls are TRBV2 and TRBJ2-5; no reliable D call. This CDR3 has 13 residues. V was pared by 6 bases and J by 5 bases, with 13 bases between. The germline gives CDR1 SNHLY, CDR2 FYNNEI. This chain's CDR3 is CASRWAPLETQYF. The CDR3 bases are TGTGCCAGCAGGTGGGCACCTCTGGAGACCCAGTACTTC.

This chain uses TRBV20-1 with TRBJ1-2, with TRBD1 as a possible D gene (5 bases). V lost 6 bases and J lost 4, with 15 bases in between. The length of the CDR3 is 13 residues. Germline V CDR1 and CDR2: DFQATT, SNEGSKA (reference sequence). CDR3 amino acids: CSAKDGGPYGYTF. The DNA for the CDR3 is TGCAGTGCAAAAGACGGGGGACCCTATGGCTACACCTTC.

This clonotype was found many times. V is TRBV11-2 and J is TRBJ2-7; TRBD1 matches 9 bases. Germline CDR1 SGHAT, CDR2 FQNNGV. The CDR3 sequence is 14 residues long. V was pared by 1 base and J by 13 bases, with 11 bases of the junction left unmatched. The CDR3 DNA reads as TGTGCCAGCAGCTTAGTTGAGATAAACAGGGGGCTTTACTTC. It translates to CASSLVEINRGLYF.

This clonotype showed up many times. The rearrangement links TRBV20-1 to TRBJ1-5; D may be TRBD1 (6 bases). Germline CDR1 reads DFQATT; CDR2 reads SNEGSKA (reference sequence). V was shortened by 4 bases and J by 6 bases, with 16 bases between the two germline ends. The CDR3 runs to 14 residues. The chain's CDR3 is CSATRGGAGQPQHF. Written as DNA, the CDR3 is TGCAGTGCTACCCGGGGGGGGGCAGGTCAGCCCCAGCATTTT.

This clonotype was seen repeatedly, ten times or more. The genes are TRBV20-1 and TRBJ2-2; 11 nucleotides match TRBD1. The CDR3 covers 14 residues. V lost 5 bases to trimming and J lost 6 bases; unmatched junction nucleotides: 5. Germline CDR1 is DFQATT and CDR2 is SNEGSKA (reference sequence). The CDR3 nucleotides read TGCAGTGCTTCCGGACAGGGGGCGGCCGGGGAGCTGTTTTTT. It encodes CSASGQGAAGELFF.

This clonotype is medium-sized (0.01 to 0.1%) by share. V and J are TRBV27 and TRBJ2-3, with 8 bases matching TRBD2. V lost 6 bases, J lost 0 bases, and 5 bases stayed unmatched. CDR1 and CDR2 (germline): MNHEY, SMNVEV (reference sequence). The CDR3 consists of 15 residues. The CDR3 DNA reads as TGTGCCAGCAGCTGGGGGACTAGTAGCACAGATACGCAGTATTTT. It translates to CASSWGTSSTDTQYF.